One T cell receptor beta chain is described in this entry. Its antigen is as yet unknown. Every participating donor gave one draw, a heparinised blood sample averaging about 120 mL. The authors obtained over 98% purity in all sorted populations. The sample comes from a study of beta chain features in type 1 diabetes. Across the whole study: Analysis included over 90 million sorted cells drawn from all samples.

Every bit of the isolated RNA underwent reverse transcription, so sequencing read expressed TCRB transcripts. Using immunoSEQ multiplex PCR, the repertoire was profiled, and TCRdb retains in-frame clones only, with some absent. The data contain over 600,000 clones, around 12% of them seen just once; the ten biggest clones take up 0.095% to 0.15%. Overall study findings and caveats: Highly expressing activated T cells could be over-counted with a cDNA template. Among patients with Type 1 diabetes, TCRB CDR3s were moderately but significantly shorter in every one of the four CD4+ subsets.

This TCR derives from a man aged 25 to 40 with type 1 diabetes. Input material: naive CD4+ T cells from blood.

This chain's CDR3 is CASSPRTDKNQPQHF. The CDR3 bases are TGTGCCAGCTCACCCCGGACAGACAAAAATCAGCCCCAGCATTTT. The J gene is TRBJ1-5, the V gene TRBV18; maybe TRBD1 (6 bases). The germline V and J ends were trimmed by 3 bases and 4 bases, with 13 bases remaining between them. The germline V gene encodes CDR1 KGHSH and CDR2 LQKENI. The CDR3 length is 15 residues.